This TCR beta chain was sequenced in a study of response to subunit inactivated influenza vaccine. Study conclusions and caveats: The study's authors posited that every seasonal influenza vaccination enlists few new T cells.

CDR3 size: 14 residues. V was pared by 6 bases and J by 2 bases, with 13 bases between. Via MiXCR, TCRdb re-called the RT-PCR reads, giving one row per CDR3 protein. Of some 850,000 distinct CDR3 sequences detected, 18% appear once; the ten largest clones hold approximately 10%. As regards this clonotype: Its antigen is still unknown.

Sample: PBMCs from blood, taken 4 to 6 days after vaccination. This TCR came from a man in his forties or fifties who received an inactivated influenza vaccine. The V and J genes are TRBV12-3 or TRBV12-4 and TRBJ1-2; no clear D. The CDR3 DNA reads TGTGCCAGCAGCCAAACGATTACCAACTATGGCTACACCTTC. It is translated as CASSQTITNYGYTF.